A selection of T cell receptor beta chains follows, all from one sample in a study of blood T cell repertoires in COVID-19. Generated by immunoSEQ multiplex PCR, the TCRdb table keeps only in-frame clones and is missing some. Among some 220,000 clones listed, more than 65% were seen once. The sample consisted of peripheral blood. These receptors all come from a woman younger than 45 who had recovered from COVID-19. Both conserved end residues are trimmed from each CDR3. A D gene is named only where the DNA matches it firmly.

d_call,j_call,v_call,cdr3_aa
TRBD2,TRBJ2-1,TRBV9,ASSVVRGGPRSYNEQF
.,TRBJ1-1,TRBV6-6,ASSYLIRGTAF
.,TRBJ1-1,TRBV2,ASSRENTEAF
.,TRBJ2-5,TRBV30,ASHGIGETQY
.,TRBJ2-7,TRBV19,ASSRDRNYEQY
.,TRBJ2-7,TRBV11-2,ASSPYVDYEQY
TRBD1,TRBJ2-2,TRBV10-3,AISESGTGTGELF
TRBD1,TRBJ1-2,TRBV7-2,ASSSTGGDYGYT
.,TRBJ1-6,TRBV18,ASSQEGIISPLH
TRBD1,TRBJ1-1,TRBV5-1,ASRPGTAKDTEAF
TRBD1,TRBJ1-2,TRBV2,ASRKEGQPD
.,TRBJ2-3,TRBV7-2,ASSLQGIVADTQY
TRBD2,TRBJ2-1,TRBV4-1,ASSQLGLAASGNEQF
.,TRBJ2-3,TRBV18,ASSPPLRGVDTQY
.,TRBJ1-5,TRBV12-5,ASEGRGAEWCNQPQH
.,TRBJ2-2,TRBV7-9,ASSPGTQLPGTGELF
TRBD1,TRBJ2-7,TRBV6-1,ASSENYRGYEQY
TRBD2,TRBJ2-1,TRBV10-3,ASAAGTSYNEQF
.,TRBJ2-3,TRBV14,ASSQAWGVGDTQY
TRBD2,TRBJ2-7,TRBV11-2,ASSLVSGSGYEQY
TRBD2,TRBJ2-3,TRBV7-3,ASSYGTSGSTDTQY
TRBD1,TRBJ1-1,TRBV5-5,ASSLGQDRLNTEAF